A single sample is the source of the 14 T cell receptor beta chains below, sequenced in a study of T cell changes during pregnancy in multiple sclerosis. Assay: immunoSEQ multiplex PCR; the TCRdb copy retains only in-frame clones and omits some. Of approximately 110,000 clones listed, about 94% were seen once; the top ten hold 1.5%. The material was peripheral blood, obtained in the third trimester of pregnancy. All receptors derive from a female donor with multiple sclerosis, enrolled in a pregnancy study.

J is TRBJ2-5 and V is TRBV5-1; 7 nucleotides match TRBD2. The ends lost 5 bases at V and 3 bases at J; junction bases unmatched: 10. The V gene's germline CDR1 is SGHRS and CDR2 YFSETQ. The CDR3 spans 15 residues. CDR3 amino acids: CASRMGGEVKETQYF. The CDR3 region has the DNA TGCGCCAGCAGGATGGGGGGGGAAGTTAAAGAGACCCAGTACTTC.

The chain carries TRBV6-6 and TRBJ2-7, with D perhaps TRBD1 (5 bases). The CDR3 spans 14 residues. Germline-derived CDR1 and CDR2 are MNHNY and SVGAGI (reference sequence). Trimming took off 6 bases at V and 5 bases at J, with 17 bases between the two ends. The CDR3 protein is CASRAPTELNEQYF. The CDR3 DNA reads TGTGCCAGCAGAGCCCCGACAGAATTGAACGAGCAGTACTTC.

This clone was found once. The chain recombines TRBV4-2 with TRBJ1-5; the match to TRBD1 covers 10 bases. Trimming removed 4 bases from V and 4 bases from J; junction bases left unmatched: 4. The germline CDR1 and CDR2 sequences are LGHNA and YNFKEQ. This CDR3 has 15 amino acids. The CDR3 coding sequence is TGTGCCAGCAGCCGCGACAGGGGGCGAAATCAGCCCCAGCATTTT. This sequence encodes CASSRDRGRNQPQHF.

The chain couples TRBV5-1 to TRBJ2-2; 10 bases are shared with TRBD2. Germline CDR1 is SGHRS and CDR2 is YFSETQ. The CDR3 consists of 13 residues. Trimming cost V 10 bases and J 6 bases; bases outside gene matches: 6. CDR3: CASGTSVAGELFF. The CDR3 nucleotides are TGCGCCTCGGGGACTAGCGTCGCCGGGGAGCTGTTTTTT.

This chain joins TRBV5-4 and TRBJ2-1; 12 nucleotides agree with TRBD2. Germline V gene sequence: CDR1 SGHNT, CDR2 YYREEE (reference sequence). J was trimmed by 2 bases and V by 4 bases; bases with no gene match: 10. The CDR3 covers 18 residues. Here the CDR3 DNA reads TGTGCCAGCAGCCCCGGGACTAGCGGGTGGGGGGCCTACAATGAGCAGTTCTTC. Encoded protein: CASSPGTSGWGAYNEQFF.

This chain connects TRBV19 to TRBJ1-5; D gene uncertain. CDR1 is LNHDA and CDR2 is SQIVND in the germline V gene (reference sequence). This CDR3 comprises 14 residues. Trimming took off 5 bases at V and 0 bases at J, with 8 bases between the two ends. CDR3 bases: TGTGCCAGTAGTGGAGTTCATAGCAATCAGCCCCAGCATTTT. This sequence encodes CASSGVHSNQPQHF.

The V call is TRBV25-1, the J call TRBJ2-1; 7 bases fit TRBD2. The length of the CDR3 is 14 residues. Germline V gene data show CDR1 as MGHDK and CDR2 as SYGVNS. J gave up 4 bases and V 4 bases, and 4 bases lay outside the gene matches. This chain's CDR3 is CASSGSGKYNEQFF. The CDR3 nucleotides read TGTGCCAGCAGTGGGAGCGGGAAGTACAATGAGCAGTTCTTC.

This chain links TRBV27 with TRBJ1-1, with unresolved D. Germline loops: CDR1 MNHEY, CDR2 SMNVEV (reference sequence). This CDR3 spans 15 amino acids. Trimming stripped 3 bases from V and 3 bases from J, with 14 bases between. The CDR3 is CASSLVRSGHTEAFF. DNA for the CDR3: TGTGCCAGCAGTTTGGTCCGGAGCGGGCACACTGAAGCTTTCTTT.

V gene TRBV6-6 combines with J gene TRBJ2-7; the match to TRBD1 covers 9 bases. The V segment lost 7 bases and the J segment 4 bases; nucleotides outside the gene matches: 8. Germline CDR1 reads MNHNY; CDR2 reads SVGAGI (reference sequence). CDR3 size: 14 residues. In DNA, the CDR3 is TGTGCCAGCACTGCCCCCGGGACAGGGTACGAGCAGTACTTC. Its protein is CASTAPGTGYEQYF.

The chain carries TRBV7-2 and TRBJ1-3, with D possibly matching TRBD1 (5 bases). The CDR3 loop spans 14 amino acids. Trimming removed 4 bases from V and 0 bases from J, with 7 bases in between. Germline V lookup: CDR1 SGHTA, CDR2 FQGNSA. The CDR3 region is CASSSQGSGNTIYF. In DNA form, the CDR3 reads TGTGCCAGCAGCTCCCAGGGCTCTGGAAACACCATATATTTT.

The chain combines TRBV9 with TRBJ2-1, with TRBD1 matching over 7 bases. J gave up 10 bases and V 0 bases, and 4 bases lay outside the gene matches. CDR3 length equals 13 residues. Per germline, CDR1 SGDLS and CDR2 YYNGEE. The CDR3: CASSVGQGWEQFF. CDR3 DNA sequence: TGTGCCAGCAGCGTAGGACAGGGTTGGGAGCAGTTCTTC.

V and J are TRBV10-3 and TRBJ2-7; 10 nucleotides agree with TRBD2. The CDR3 runs to 16 residues. With V trimmed by 3 bases and J by 7 bases, 12 bases remained unmatched. Germline V lookup: CDR1 ENHRY, CDR2 SYGVKD. Written as DNA, the CDR3 is TGTGCCATCAGTGAAAAGGTAGCTAGCGGGAGACGAGAGCAGTACTTC. This encodes CAISEKVASGRREQYF.

The V call is TRBV29-1, the J call TRBJ1-5; D is possibly TRBD1 (6 bases). The CDR3 spans 13 residues. Trimming pared 5 bases from V and 7 bases from J, leaving 15 bases between. Germline loops: CDR1 SQVTM, CDR2 ANQGSEA. CDR3 coding DNA: TGCAGCGTTACGGACCATCAGGGGCAGCCCCAGCATTTT. Translating gives CSVTDHQGQPQHF.

The chain links TRBV5-1 to TRBJ2-7, with 7 bases matching TRBD2. Germline CDR1 reads SGHRS; CDR2 reads YFSETQ. The CDR3 spans 15 residues. V gave up 0 bases and J gave up 3 bases; unmatched junction bases: 6. CDR3 in amino acids: CASSLAGSGGYEQYF. CDR3 nucleotides: TGCGCCAGCAGCTTGGCCGGGTCGGGGGGCTACGAGCAGTACTTC.